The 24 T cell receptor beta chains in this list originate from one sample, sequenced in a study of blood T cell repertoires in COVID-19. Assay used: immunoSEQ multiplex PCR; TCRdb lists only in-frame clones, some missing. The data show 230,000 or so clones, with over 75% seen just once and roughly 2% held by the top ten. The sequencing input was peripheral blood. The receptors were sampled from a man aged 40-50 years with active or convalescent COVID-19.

CDR3 loop: CASSYGRHRNQPQHF. The DNA for the CDR3 is TGTGCCAGCAGTTACGGGAGGCATCGCAATCAGCCCCAGCATTTT. This sequence joins TRBV6-2 or TRBV6-3 and TRBJ1-5; D is unclear. Germline-derived CDR1 and CDR2 are MNHEY and SVGEGT. CDR3 length: 15 amino acids. Between the trimmed V and J ends, which lost 2 bases and 2 bases, there was a span of 10 bases.

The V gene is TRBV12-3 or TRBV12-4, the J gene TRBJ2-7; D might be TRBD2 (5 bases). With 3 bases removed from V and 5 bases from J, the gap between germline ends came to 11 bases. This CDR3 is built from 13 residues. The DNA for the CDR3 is TGTGCCAGCAGTTTTTTGATGAGGGACGAGCAGTACTTC. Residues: CASSFLMRDEQYF.

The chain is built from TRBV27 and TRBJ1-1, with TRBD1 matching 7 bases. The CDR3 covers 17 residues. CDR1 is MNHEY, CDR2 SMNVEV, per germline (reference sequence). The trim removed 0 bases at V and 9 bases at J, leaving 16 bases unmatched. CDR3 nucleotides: TGTGCCAGCAGTTTATCCCCGTTTCGATTAACAGGGGACAAAGCTTTCTTT. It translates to CASSLSPFRLTGDKAFF.

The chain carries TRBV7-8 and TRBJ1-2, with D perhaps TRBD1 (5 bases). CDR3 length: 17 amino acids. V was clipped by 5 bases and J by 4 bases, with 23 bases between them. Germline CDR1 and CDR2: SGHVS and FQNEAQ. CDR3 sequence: CASSAQQGRAIRYGYTF. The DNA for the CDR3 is TGTGCCAGCAGCGCCCAGCAGGGTAGGGCGATCCGCTATGGCTACACCTTC.

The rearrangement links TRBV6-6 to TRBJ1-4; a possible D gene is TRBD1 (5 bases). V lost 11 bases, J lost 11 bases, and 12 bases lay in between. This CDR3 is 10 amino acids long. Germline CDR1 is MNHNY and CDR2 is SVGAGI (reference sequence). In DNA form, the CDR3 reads TGTGCCCGCGGGACGGGCAAACTGTTTTTT. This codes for CARGTGKLFF.

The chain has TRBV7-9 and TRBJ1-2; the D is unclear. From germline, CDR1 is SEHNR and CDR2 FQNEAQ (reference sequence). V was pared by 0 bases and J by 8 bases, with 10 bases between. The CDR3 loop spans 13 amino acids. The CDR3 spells CASSLAGQQGYTF. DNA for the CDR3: TGTGCCAGCAGCTTAGCTGGGCAGCAAGGCTACACCTTC.

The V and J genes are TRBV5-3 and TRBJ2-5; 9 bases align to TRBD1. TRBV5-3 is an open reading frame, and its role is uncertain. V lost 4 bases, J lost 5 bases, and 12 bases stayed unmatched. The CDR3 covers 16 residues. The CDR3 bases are TGTGCCAGAAGCCAAGAATGGGACAGGGAAAGTGAGACCCAGTACTTC. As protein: CARSQEWDRESETQYF.

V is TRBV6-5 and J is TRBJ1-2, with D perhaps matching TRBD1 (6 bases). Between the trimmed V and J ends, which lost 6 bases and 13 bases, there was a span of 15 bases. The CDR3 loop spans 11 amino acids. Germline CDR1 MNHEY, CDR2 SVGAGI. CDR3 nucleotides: TGTGCCAGCAGCCGAGGACAGACCGCCACCTTC. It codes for CASSRGQTATF.

CDR3 coding DNA: TGTGCCAGCAGTTACAGGGGAGATGGCTACACCTTC. Its translation: CASSYRGDGYTF. This rearrangement joins TRBV7-3 to TRBJ1-2, with 7 positions matching TRBD1. The CDR3 loop spans 12 amino acids. V lost 6 bases to trimming and J lost 6 bases; unmatched junction nucleotides: 4. Germline CDR1 reads SGHTA; CDR2 reads FQGTGA.

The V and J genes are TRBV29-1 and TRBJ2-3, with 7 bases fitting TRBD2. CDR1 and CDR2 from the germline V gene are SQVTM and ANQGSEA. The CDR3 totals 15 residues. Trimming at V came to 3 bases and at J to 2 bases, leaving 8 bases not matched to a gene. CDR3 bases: TGCAGCGTTGAGCTGGGGGGGGGACTCACAGATACGCAGTATTTT. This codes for CSVELGGGLTDTQYF.

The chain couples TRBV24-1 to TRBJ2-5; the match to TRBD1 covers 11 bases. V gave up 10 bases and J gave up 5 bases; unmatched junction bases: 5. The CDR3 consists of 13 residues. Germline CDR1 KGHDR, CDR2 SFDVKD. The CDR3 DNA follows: TGTGCCACGGGACAGGGGGTGGGGGAGACCCAGTACTTC. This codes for CATGQGVGETQYF.

Written as DNA, the CDR3 is TGTGCCAGCAGTGGTCAGCGGGGGGGCCTGAATGAGCAGTTCTTC. The encoded protein is CASSGQRGGLNEQFF. This chain connects TRBV6-4 to TRBJ2-1; 10 bases agree with TRBD2. Trimming took 4 bases from V and 7 from J; bases not matched to a gene: 7. Germline V gene data show CDR1 as MRHNA and CDR2 as SNTAGT. The CDR3 length is 15 residues.

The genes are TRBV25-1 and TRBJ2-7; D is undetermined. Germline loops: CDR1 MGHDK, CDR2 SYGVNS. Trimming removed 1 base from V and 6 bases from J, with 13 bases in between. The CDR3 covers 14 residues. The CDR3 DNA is TGTGCCAGCAGTGAATTAACAGACGTTGCCGAGCAGTACTTC. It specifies CASSELTDVAEQYF.

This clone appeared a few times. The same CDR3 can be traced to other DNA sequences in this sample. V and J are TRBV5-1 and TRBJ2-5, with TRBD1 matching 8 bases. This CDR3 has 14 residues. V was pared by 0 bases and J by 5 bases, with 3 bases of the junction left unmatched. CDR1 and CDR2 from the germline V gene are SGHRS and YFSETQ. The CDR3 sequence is CASSLGQGRETQYF. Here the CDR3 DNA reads TGCGCCAGCAGCTTGGGACAGGGGAGGGAGACCCAGTACTTC.

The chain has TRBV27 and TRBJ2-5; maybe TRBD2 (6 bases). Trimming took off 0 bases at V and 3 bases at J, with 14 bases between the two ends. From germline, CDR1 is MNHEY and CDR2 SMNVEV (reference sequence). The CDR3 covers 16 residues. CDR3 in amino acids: CASSLSLGPGEETQYF. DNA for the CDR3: TGTGCCAGCAGTTTATCGTTGGGGCCGGGGGAAGAGACCCAGTACTTC.

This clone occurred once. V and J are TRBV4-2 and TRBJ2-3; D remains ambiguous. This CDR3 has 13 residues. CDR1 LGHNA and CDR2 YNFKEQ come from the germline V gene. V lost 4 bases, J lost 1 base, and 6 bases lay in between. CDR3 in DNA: TGTGCCAGCAGCCTCCTCGGCACAGATACGCAGTATTTT. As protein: CASSLLGTDTQYF.

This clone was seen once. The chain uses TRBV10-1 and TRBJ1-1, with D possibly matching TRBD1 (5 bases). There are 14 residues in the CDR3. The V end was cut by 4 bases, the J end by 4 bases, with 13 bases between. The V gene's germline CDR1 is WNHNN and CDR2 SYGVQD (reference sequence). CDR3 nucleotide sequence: TGCGCCAGCAGTGTGACCAGGGAGGTCACTGAAGCTTTCTTT. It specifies CASSVTREVTEAFF.

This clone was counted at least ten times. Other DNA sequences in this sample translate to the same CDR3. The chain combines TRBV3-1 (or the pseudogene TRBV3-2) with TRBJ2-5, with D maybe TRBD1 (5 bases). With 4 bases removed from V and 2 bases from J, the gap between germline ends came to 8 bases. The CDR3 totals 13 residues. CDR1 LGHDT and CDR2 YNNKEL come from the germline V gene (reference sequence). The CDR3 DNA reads TGTGCCAGCAGCCCGACAGAGCAAGAGACCCAGTACTTC. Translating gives CASSPTEQETQYF.

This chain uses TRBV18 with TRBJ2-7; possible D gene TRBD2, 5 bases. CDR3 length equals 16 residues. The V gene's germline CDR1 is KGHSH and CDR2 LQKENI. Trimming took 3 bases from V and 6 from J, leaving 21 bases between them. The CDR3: CASSPCVREKDCEQYF. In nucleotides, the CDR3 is TGTGCCAGCTCACCTTGTGTTCGGGAAAAAGATTGCGAGCAGTACTTC.

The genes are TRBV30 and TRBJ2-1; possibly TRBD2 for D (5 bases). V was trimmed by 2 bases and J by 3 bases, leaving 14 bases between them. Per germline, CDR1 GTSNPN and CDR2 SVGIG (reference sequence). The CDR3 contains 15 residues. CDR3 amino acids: CAWSIEGPLYNEQFF. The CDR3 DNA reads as TGTGCCTGGAGTATTGAGGGTCCCCTCTACAATGAGCAGTTCTTC.

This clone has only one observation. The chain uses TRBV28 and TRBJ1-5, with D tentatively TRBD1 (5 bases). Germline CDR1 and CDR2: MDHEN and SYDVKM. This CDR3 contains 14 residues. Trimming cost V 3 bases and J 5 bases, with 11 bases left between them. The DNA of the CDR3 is TGTGCCAGCAGTTTTCCCCGGGGGGATCAGCCCCAGCATTTT. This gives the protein CASSFPRGDQPQHF.

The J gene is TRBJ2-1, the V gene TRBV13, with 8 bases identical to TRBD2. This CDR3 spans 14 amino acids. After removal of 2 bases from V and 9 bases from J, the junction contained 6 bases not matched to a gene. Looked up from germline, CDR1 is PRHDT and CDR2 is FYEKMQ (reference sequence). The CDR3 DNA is TGTGCCAGCAGCTTACCGGGACTAGTGGGTGAGCAGTTCTTC. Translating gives CASSLPGLVGEQFF.

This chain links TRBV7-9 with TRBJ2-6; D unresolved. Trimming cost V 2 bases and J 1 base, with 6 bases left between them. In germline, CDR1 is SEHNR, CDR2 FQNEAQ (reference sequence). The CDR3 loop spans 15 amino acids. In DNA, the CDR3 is TGTGCCAGCAGCTTACAACTTTCTGGGGCCAACGTCCTGACTTTC. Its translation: CASSLQLSGANVLTF. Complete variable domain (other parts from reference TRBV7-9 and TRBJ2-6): DTGVSQNPRHKITKRGQNVTFRCDPISEHNRLYWYRQTLGQGPEFLTYFQNEAQLEKSRLLSDRFSAERPKGSFSTLEIQRTEQGDSAMYLCASSLQLSGANVLTFGAGSRLTVL.

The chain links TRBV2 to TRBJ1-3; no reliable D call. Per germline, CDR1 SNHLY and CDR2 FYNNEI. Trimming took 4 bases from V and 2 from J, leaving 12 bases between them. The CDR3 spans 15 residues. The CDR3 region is CASSGVGGAGNTIYF. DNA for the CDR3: TGTGCCAGCAGTGGAGTAGGCGGGGCTGGAAACACCATATATTTT. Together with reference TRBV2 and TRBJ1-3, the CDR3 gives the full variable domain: EPEVTQTPSHQVTQMGQEVILRCVPISNHLYFYWYRQILGQKVEFLVSFYNNEISEKSEIFDDQFSVERPDGSNFTLKIRSTKLEDSAMYFCASSGVGGAGNTIYFGEGSWLTVV.